The clone carrying this T cell receptor beta chain was counted many times. Its antigen is unknown. Individual cDNA molecules were tagged with unique molecular identifiers, the study reported. MiXCR was run by TCRdb on the 5' RACE reads, yielding one entry per CDR3 protein. Of tens of thousands of distinct CDR3 sequences listed, 4.7% are singletons. The data stem from a study of early T cells in non-severe SARS-CoV-2 infection. Background on the study: The authors sequenced bulk RNA from unsorted whole blood, leaving chains unpaired. Overall study results and limits: A preference for anti-spike CD8 responses marked VDJdb matching, which missed private and CD4 specificities.

Trimming took 5 bases from V and 4 from J, leaving 5 bases between them. CDR3 length: 11 residues. CDR1 SGHVS and CDR2 FNYEAQ come from the germline V gene. The origin of this receptor is an adult who was a healthcare worker with PCR-confirmed SARS-CoV-2 infection or an uninfected control (not recorded which). The sequencing input was whole blood. The gene calls are TRBV7-6 and TRBJ2-5; D call uncertain. CDR3 amino acids: CASSQGETQYF. The CDR3 DNA reads as TGTGCCAGCAGCCAAGGAGAGACCCAGTACTTC.